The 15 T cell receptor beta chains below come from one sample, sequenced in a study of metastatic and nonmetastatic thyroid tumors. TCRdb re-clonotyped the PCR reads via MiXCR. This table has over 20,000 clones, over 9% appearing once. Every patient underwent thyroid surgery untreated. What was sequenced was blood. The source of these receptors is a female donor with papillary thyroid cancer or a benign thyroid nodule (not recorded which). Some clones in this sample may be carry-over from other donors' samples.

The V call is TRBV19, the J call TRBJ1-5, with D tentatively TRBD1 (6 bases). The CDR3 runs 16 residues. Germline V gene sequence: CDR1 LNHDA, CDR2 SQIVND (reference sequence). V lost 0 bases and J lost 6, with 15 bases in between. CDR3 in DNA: TGTGCCAGTAGTATAGAGAGGTCCAGGGGTAGTCAGCCCCAGCATTTT. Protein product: CASSIERSRGSQPQHF.

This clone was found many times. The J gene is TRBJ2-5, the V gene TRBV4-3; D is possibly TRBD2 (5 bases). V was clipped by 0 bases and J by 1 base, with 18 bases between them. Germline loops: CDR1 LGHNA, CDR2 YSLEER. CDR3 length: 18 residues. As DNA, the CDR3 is TGCGCCAGCAGCCAAGATACTCTGTTGCGGGTACTCCAAGAGACCCAGTACTTC. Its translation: CASSQDTLLRVLQETQYF.

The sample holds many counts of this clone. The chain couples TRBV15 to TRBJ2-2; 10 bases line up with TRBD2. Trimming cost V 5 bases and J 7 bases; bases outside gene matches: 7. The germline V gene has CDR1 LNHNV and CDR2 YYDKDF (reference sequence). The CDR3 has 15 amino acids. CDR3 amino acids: CATSGSSGSGGELFF. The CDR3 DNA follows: TGTGCCACCAGCGGGTCTAGCGGGAGTGGCGGGGAGCTGTTTTTT.

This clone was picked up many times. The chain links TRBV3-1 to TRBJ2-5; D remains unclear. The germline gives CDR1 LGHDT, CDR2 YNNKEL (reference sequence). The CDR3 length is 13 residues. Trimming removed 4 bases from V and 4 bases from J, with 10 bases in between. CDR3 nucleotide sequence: TGTGCCAGCAGCCCCCGAGAGGCAGAGACCCAGTACTTC. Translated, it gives CASSPREAETQYF.

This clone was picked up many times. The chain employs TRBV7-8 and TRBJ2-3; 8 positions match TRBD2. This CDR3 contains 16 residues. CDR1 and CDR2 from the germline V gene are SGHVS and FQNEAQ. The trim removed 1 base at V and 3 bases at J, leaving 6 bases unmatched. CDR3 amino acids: CASSLVTSVDTDTQYF. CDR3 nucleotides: TGTGCCAGCAGCTTAGTGACTAGCGTTGATACAGATACGCAGTATTTT.

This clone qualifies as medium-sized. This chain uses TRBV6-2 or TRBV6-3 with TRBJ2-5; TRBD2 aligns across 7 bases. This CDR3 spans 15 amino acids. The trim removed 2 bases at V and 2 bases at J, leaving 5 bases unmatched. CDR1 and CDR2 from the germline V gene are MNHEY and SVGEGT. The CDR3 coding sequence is TGTGCCAGCAGTTACGATACGGGAGGTCAAGAGACCCAGTACTTC. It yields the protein CASSYDTGGQETQYF.

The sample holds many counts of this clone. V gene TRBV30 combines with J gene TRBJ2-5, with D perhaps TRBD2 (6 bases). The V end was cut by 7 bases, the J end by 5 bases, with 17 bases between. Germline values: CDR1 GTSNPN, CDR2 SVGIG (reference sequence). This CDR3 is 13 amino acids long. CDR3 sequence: CAFRDFGRETQYF. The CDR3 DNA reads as TGTGCCTTCCGGGACTTCGGGCGGGAGACCCAGTACTTC.

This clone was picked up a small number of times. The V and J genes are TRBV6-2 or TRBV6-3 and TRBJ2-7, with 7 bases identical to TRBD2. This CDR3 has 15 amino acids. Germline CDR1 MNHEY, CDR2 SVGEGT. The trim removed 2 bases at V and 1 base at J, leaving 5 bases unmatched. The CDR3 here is CASSYQGGGSYEQYF. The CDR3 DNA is TGTGCCAGCAGTTACCAGGGCGGGGGATCCTACGAGCAGTACTTC.

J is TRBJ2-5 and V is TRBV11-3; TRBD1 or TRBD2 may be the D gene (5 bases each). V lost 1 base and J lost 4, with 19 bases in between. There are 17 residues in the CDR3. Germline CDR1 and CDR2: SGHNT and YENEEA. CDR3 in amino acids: CASSLGSGGGTRETQYF. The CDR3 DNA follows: TGTGCCAGCAGCTTAGGGAGTGGGGGTGGAACCCGAGAGACCCAGTACTTC.

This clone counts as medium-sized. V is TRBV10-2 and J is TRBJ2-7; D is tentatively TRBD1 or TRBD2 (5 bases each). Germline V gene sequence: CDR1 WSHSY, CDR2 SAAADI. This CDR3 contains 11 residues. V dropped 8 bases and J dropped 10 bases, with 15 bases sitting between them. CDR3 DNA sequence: TGCGCCAGCGAGGGGCAGGGCGAACAGTACTTC. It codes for CASEGQGEQYF.

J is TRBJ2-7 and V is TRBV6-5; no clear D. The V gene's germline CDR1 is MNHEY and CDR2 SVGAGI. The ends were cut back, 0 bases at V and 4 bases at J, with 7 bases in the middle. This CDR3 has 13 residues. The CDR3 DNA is TGTGCCAGCAGTTACTCGACCGTATACGAGCAGTACTTC. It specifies CASSYSTVYEQYF.

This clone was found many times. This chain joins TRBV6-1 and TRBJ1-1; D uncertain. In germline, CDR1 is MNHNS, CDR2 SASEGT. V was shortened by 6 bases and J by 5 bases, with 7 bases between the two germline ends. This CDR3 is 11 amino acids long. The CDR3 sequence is CASSEKTEAFF. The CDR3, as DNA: TGTGCCAGCAGCGAGAAGACTGAAGCTTTCTTT.

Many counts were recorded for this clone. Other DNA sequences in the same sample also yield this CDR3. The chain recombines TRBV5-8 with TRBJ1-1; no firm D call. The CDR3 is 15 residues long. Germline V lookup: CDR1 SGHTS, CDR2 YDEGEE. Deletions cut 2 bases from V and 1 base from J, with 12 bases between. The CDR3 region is CASSFVAGPNTEAFF. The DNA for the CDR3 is TGTGCCAGCAGCTTTGTTGCCGGCCCGAACACTGAAGCTTTCTTT.

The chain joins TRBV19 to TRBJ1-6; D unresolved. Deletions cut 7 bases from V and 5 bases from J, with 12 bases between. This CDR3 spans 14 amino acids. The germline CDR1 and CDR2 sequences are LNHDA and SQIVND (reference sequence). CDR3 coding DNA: TGTGCCAGTAATTCAGACGGGAATAATTCACCCCTCCACTTT. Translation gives CASNSDGNNSPLHF.

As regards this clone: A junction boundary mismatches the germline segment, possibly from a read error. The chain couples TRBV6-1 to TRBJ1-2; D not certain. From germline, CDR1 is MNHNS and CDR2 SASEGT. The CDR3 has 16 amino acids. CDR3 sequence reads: CATRRQARNLDYCYTF. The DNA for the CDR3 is TGTGCCACCCGTCGTCAGGCGCGTAATTTGGACTATTGCTACACCTTC.